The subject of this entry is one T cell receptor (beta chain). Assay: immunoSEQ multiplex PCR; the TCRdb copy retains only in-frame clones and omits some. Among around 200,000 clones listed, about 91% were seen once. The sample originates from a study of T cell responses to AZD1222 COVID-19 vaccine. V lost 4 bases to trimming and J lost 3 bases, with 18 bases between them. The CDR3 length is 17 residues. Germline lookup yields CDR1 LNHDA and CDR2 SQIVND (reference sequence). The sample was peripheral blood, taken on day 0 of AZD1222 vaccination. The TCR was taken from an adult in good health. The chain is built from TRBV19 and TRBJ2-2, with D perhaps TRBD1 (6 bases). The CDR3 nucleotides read TGTGCCAGTAGTAGACCGGGTGGCAGGGGATACACCGGGGAGCTGTTTTTT. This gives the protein CASSRPGGRGYTGELFF.